This T cell receptor beta chain originates from a study of CD8+ T cells in alopecia areata. Isolated RNA was reverse transcribed into cDNA used as the sequencing template. Method: immunoSEQ multiplex PCR; TCRdb's copy keeps in-frame clones and lacks some. The sample shows 150,000 to 200,000 clones, less than 65% of them seen only once. As for treatment: oral pan-JAK inhibitor, 5-10 mg twice daily. From PBMCs, CD4+ and CD8+ T cells were sorted. This clone has a count of ten or more. This CDR3 contains 16 residues. With 6 bases clipped from V and 6 bases from J, the junction kept 10 bases outside the gene matches. CDR1 and CDR2 (germline): SGHVS, FNYEAQ.

The genes are TRBV7-6 and TRBJ1-6, with 8 bases that match TRBD1. This receptor was identified in a human donor with alopecia areata. The sample in question was CD4+ T cells sorted from blood, obtained at week 24, from a patient treated with tofacitinib. CDR3 nucleotides: TGTGCCAGCAGTCTTACCCCAGGGGGCCTTAATTCACCCCTCCACTTT. It is translated as CASSLTPGGLNSPLHF. The full variable domain, completed using reference TRBV7-6 and TRBJ1-6, is GAGVSQSPRYKVTKRGQDVALRCDPISGHVSLYWYRQALGQGPEFLTYFNYEAQQDKSGLPNDRFSAERPEGSISTLTIQRTEQRDSAMYRCASSLTPGGLNSPLHFGNGTRLTVT.